This T cell receptor (beta chain) appears in the sequencing data of a study of cytomegalovirus exposure and HLA in healthy donors. On the study more broadly: Drawn from HLA-typed donors, about 82 million unique TCRs were held in an early data release. Study-wide findings and caveats: An analysis that was carried out later associated 15,000 to 20,000 TCR beta sequences with HLA alleles at 0.05 false discovery rate. The majority of CMV-associated TCR beta chains were reported as apparently HLA-restricted in a later analysis.

With regard to this clone: Its antigen is unidentified.

Trimming took 9 bases from V and 0 from J; bases not matched to a gene: 11. The germline V gene has CDR1 SNHLY and CDR2 FYNNEI. The CDR3 loop spans 16 amino acids. The PCR had 60 Vbeta and 13 Jbeta primers. Clones were sequenced by immunoSEQ multiplex PCR, and TCRdb holds only the in-frame ones, with some missing. The sample shows fewer than 200,000 clones, about 80% of them seen only once. Donors showed nominal health when sampled, although they likely had unrecorded immune exposures. This chain uses TRBV2 with TRBJ1-3; 7 bases align to TRBD1. This TCR came from a man aged 40-49 years in good health and CMV-seropositive. The sample taken for sequencing was PBMCs. The CDR3 DNA sequence: TGTGCCAGTTCTTGGGACAGCACTTTCTCTGGAAACACCATATATTTT. This gives the protein CASSWDSTFSGNTIYF.